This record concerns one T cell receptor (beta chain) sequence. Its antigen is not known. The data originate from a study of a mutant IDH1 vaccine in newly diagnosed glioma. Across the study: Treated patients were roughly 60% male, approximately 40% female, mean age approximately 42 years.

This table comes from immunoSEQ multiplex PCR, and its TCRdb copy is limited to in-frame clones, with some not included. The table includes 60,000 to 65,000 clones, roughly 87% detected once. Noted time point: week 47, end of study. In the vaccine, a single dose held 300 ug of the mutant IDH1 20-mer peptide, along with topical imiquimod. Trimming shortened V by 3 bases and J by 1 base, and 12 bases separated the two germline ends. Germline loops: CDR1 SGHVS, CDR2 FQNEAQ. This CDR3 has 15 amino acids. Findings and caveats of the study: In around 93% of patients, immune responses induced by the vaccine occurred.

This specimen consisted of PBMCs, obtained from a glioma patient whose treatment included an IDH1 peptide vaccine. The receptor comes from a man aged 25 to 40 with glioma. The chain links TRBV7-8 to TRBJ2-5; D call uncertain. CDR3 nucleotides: TGTGCCAGCAGCTTTTTGAACCTCCCCCAAGAGACCCAGTACTTC. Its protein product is CASSFLNLPQETQYF.